The entry that follows covers one T cell receptor (beta chain) sequence. The target antigen is unknown. V lost 3 bases and J lost 5, with 8 bases in between. The germline V gene encodes CDR1 SGHAT and CDR2 FQNNGV. This CDR3 region has 13 residues. These data originate in a study of human T cells and chemical hapten exposure. Time point indicated: patch test 2, 6 weeks after DPC sensitization. The treatment is: therapeutic diphenylcyclopropenone sensitization with weekly scalp DPC. Donation of samples came from alopecia patients who were 18 to 70 years old and suitable for DPC. The study's findings and limits: Having alopecia, donors may respond immunologically unlike healthy people.

TCRdb reanalysed the RACE reads using MiXCR and keeps one entry per CDR3 protein. This sample yields just over 350,000 distinct CDR3 sequences, of which about 6% are seen a single time; around 6.1% belongs to the top ten. The V call is TRBV11-2, the J call TRBJ1-5, with D unclear. The source material was whole blood, sampled in connection with sensitization to the hapten diphenylcyclopropenone (DPC). The clonotype comes from a woman aged 18-29 years with alopecia areata. Some clones in this sample may be carry-over from other donors' samples. The CDR3 loop is CASSFIHYQPQHF. In DNA, the CDR3 is TGTGCCAGCAGCTTTATTCACTATCAGCCCCAGCATTTT. The variable domain in full, with the rest retrieved from reference TRBV11-2 and TRBJ1-5, is EAGVAQSPRYKIIEKRQSVAFWCNPISGHATLYWYQQILGQGPKLLIQFQNNGVVDDSQLPKDRFSAERLKGVDSTLKIQPAKLEDSAVYLCASSFIHYQPQHFGDGTRLSIL.